Each of the 32 T cell receptor beta chains below was sequenced from the same sample in a study of response to subunit inactivated influenza vaccine. MiXCR was run by TCRdb on the RT-PCR reads, yielding one entry per CDR3 protein. The sample lists a few hundred thousand distinct CDR3 sequences; around 20% were seen once. The sequencing here drew on PBMCs from blood, taken less than 22 months after vaccination. Receptors were obtained from a man between 50 and 70 years old who received an inactivated influenza vaccine.

This clonotype was detected many times. The chain is built from TRBV6-1 and TRBJ1-2; TRBD1 might be the D (5 bases). The V end lost 2 bases, the J end lost 0 bases, and 13 bases lay between the germline ends. The CDR3 covers 16 residues. Germline V lookup: CDR1 MNHNS, CDR2 SASEGT. CDR3 sequence reads: CASSEQGSPSNYGYTF. The CDR3 nucleotides are TGTGCCAGCAGTGAACAGGGCTCCCCTTCTAACTATGGCTACACCTTC.

This clonotype has only a few counts. The CDR3 DNA sequence: TGTGCCAGCAGCTTAGCGGGTTTGGTGTACGAGGCGGCCACCTTC. Translation gives CASSLAGLVYEAATF. This chain connects TRBV7-9 to TRBJ1-2; D is unresolved. CDR3 length: 15 amino acids. Germline CDR1 and CDR2: SEHNR and FQNEAQ (reference sequence). Trimming left V 0 bases short and J 13 bases short, with 21 bases between.

The genes are TRBV6-1 and TRBJ1-6; 8 bases are shared with TRBD1. This CDR3 comprises 13 residues. Per the germline V gene, CDR1 is MNHNS and CDR2 is SASEGT. With V trimmed by 10 bases and J by 10 bases, 9 bases remained unmatched. CDR3 amino acids: CATAGGPRSPLHF. The CDR3 DNA follows: TGTGCCACCGCAGGGGGCCCAAGGTCACCCCTCCACTTT.

The chain uses TRBV20-1 and TRBJ2-3, with 9 bases lining up with TRBD2. The CDR3 sequence is 14 residues long. Germline assignment: CDR1 DFQATT and CDR2 SNEGSKA (reference sequence). J gave up 4 bases and V 5 bases, and 7 bases lay outside the gene matches. The CDR3 coding sequence is TGCAGTGCTTTAGCGGGAGCGGCATCAGATACGCAGTATTTT. Amino acid sequence: CSALAGAASDTQYF.

The chain uses TRBV5-6 and TRBJ2-3; D is possibly TRBD1 or TRBD2 (5 bases each). Germline V gene lookup returns CDR1 SGHDT and CDR2 YYEEEE. V lost 1 base and J 8 bases, leaving 8 bases between the germline ends. The CDR3 has 12 amino acids. CDR3 bases: TGTGCCAGCAGCTTGATGGGGACTACGCAGTATTTT. Protein sequence: CASSLMGTTQYF.

This chain links TRBV12-3 or TRBV12-4 with TRBJ1-5, with TRBD1 matching over 8 bases. Unmatched junction bases numbered 9, after V lost 5 bases and J lost 9 bases. The CDR3 is made up of 14 amino acids. The CDR3 nucleotides read TGTGCCAGCAGTCTGAGGACAGGGTGGGGGCCCCAGCATTTT. Translated, it gives CASSLRTGWGPQHF.

The chain is built from TRBV12-3 or TRBV12-4 and TRBJ1-1; 7 nucleotides align to TRBD1. The CDR3 totals 15 residues. V dropped 1 base and J dropped 1; count of bases not matched to a gene: 3. The CDR3 region has the DNA TGTGCCAGCAGTTTAGTGGGACAGCGGAACACTGAAGCTTTCTTT. Amino acids: CASSLVGQRNTEAFF.

The rearrangement links TRBV15 to TRBJ2-7, with a tentative D call TRBD1 (5 bases). Trimming cost V 2 bases and J 4 bases, with 9 bases left between them. The CDR3 is made up of 13 amino acids. Germline V gives CDR1 LNHNV, CDR2 YYDKDF (reference sequence). In DNA form, the CDR3 reads TGTGCCACCAGCAGAATAGACAGTTACGAGCAGTACTTC. This sequence encodes CATSRIDSYEQYF.

The chain combines TRBV12-3 or TRBV12-4 with TRBJ1-2; unclear D gene. V lost 6 bases, J lost 6 bases, and 11 bases lay in between. There are 12 residues in the CDR3. For the CDR3, the DNA is TGTGCCAGCAGCTCCGGGATCCATGGCTACACCTTC. Translated, it gives CASSSGIHGYTF.

This chain links TRBV24-1 with TRBJ1-2, with 9 bases matching TRBD1. The CDR3 sequence is 16 residues long. Trimming took 3 bases from V and 1 from J; bases not matched to a gene: 5. CDR1 is KGHDR and CDR2 is SFDVKD in the germline V gene. Here the CDR3 reads CATSDGTGKVNYGYTF. In DNA, the CDR3 is TGTGCCACCAGTGATGGGACAGGGAAGGTTAACTATGGCTACACCTTC.

This rearrangement joins TRBV24-1 to TRBJ2-1; TRBD1 or TRBD2 may be the D gene (5 bases each). The CDR3 spans 12 residues. Trimming took off 6 bases at V and 5 bases at J, with 7 bases between the two ends. Germline V CDR1 and CDR2: KGHDR, SFDVKD. The CDR3 loop reads CATSLGDNEQFF. In DNA form, the CDR3 reads TGTGCCACCAGTCTGGGGGACAATGAGCAGTTCTTC.

J is TRBJ2-2 and V is TRBV28; the D gene is possibly TRBD1 (5 bases). Germline V lookup: CDR1 MDHEN, CDR2 SYDVKM. This CDR3 spans 16 amino acids. V was shortened by 7 bases and J by 6 bases, with 21 bases between the two germline ends. As DNA, the CDR3 is TGTGCCAGCATTCCACACATAGGACACCTCTCCGGGGAGCTGTTTTTT. Translating gives CASIPHIGHLSGELFF.

V and J are TRBV7-6 and TRBJ2-1; D not resolved. The length of the CDR3 is 15 residues. The V end lost 3 bases, the J end lost 2 bases, and 11 bases lay between the germline ends. The germline CDR1 and CDR2 sequences are SGHVS and FNYEAQ. DNA for the CDR3: TGTGCCAGCAGCTTTTCCGGAGAGGCCTACAATGAGCAGTTCTTC. As protein: CASSFSGEAYNEQFF.

This clonotype was counted a few times. The chain recombines TRBV4-3 with TRBJ1-1; tentative D call: TRBD1 (5 bases). Germline lookup yields CDR1 LGHNA and CDR2 YSLEER. This CDR3 comprises 14 residues. V was cut by 7 bases and J by 6 bases, with 18 bases left in between. The CDR3 loop is CASTPSAGVAEAFF. The CDR3 nucleotides are TGCGCCAGCACCCCTAGTGCGGGGGTCGCTGAAGCTTTCTTT.

The chain carries TRBV28 and TRBJ2-7; 13 bases are shared with TRBD2. Unmatched junction bases numbered 4, after V lost 6 bases and J lost 2 bases. Germline assignment: CDR1 MDHEN and CDR2 SYDVKM. The CDR3 is 15 residues long. Written as DNA, the CDR3 is TGTGCCAGCAGCCCACTAGCGGGGGGGCCCTACGAGCAGTACTTC. The encoded protein is CASSPLAGGPYEQYF.

The genes are TRBV12-3 or TRBV12-4 and TRBJ2-5, with D uncertain. CDR3 length: 13 residues. V lost 9 bases and J 0 bases, leaving 11 bases between the germline ends. CDR3 sequence reads: CASCSNYQETQYF. DNA for the CDR3: TGTGCCAGTTGTAGCAACTACCAAGAGACCCAGTACTTC.

The gene calls are TRBV20-1 and TRBJ1-5, with no clear D. This CDR3 spans 14 amino acids. Germline CDR1 is DFQATT and CDR2 is SNEGSKA (reference sequence). With 3 bases removed from V and 0 bases from J, the gap between germline ends came to 9 bases. The chain's CDR3 is CSASDGISNQPQHF. DNA of the CDR3: TGCAGTGCTAGTGACGGAATTAGCAATCAGCCCCAGCATTTT.

This clonotype was seen more than once but under ten times. The chain joins TRBV6-1 to TRBJ1-1, with D tentatively TRBD1 (6 bases). This CDR3 has 17 residues. V lost 5 bases and J 2 bases, leaving 21 bases between the germline ends. The germline V gene encodes CDR1 MNHNS and CDR2 SASEGT. The CDR3 nucleotides are TGTGCCAGCAGTAAAACAGGGATTCCAGAGAGAAACACTGAAGCTTTCTTT. Translating it yields CASSKTGIPERNTEAFF.

The rearrangement joins TRBV7-9 to TRBJ2-1, with D hard to call. V was pared by 1 base and J by 4 bases, with 11 bases between. Germline V CDR1 and CDR2: SEHNR, FQNEAQ (reference sequence). The CDR3 sequence is 15 residues long. The CDR3 region has the DNA TGTGCCAGCAGCTTAGAACATTACGCTTACAATGAGCAGTTCTTC. Translation: CASSLEHYAYNEQFF. Using reference TRBV7-9 and TRBJ2-1 for the parts outside the CDR3, the full variable domain is DTGVSQNPRHKITKRGQNVTFRCDPISEHNRLYWYRQTLGQGPEFLTYFQNEAQLEKSRLLSDRFSAERPKGSFSTLEIQRTEQGDSAMYLCASSLEHYAYNEQFFGPGTRLTVL.

This clonotype turned up a few times. The chain couples TRBV7-6 to TRBJ2-5; 11 bases match TRBD2. The germline CDR1 and CDR2 sequences are SGHVS and FNYEAQ. J was trimmed by 5 bases and V by 7 bases; bases with no gene match: 9. This CDR3 comprises 15 residues. The CDR3 here is CASTQIAGGPETQYF. CDR3 nucleotides: TGTGCCAGCACCCAGATAGCGGGGGGGCCGGAGACCCAGTACTTC.

For the CDR3, the DNA is TGTGCCAGCAGCCAAGTGTGGACAGCCTACGAGCAGTACTTC. Its translation: CASSQVWTAYEQYF. The chain uses TRBV14 and TRBJ2-7; perhaps TRBD1 as D (6 bases). The CDR3 contains 14 residues. CDR1 and CDR2 from the germline V gene are SGHDN and FVKESK. Trimming took off 1 base at V and 2 bases at J, with 9 bases between the two ends.

V and J are TRBV12-3 or TRBV12-4 and TRBJ2-1, with 11 bases that match TRBD2. With 5 bases clipped from V and 0 bases from J, the junction kept 3 bases outside the gene matches. The length of the CDR3 is 16 residues. CDR3 in DNA: TGTGCCAGCAGTACTAGCGGGAGTGGCTCCTACAATGAGCAGTTCTTC. Protein: CASSTSGSGSYNEQFF.

This clonotype was counted at least ten times. The J gene is TRBJ1-2, the V gene TRBV12-3 or TRBV12-4, with 9 bases matching TRBD1. V was pared by 5 bases and J by 6 bases, with 4 bases of the junction left unmatched. This CDR3 spans 13 amino acids. The CDR3 region is CASSTGTGHGYTF. CDR3 in DNA: TGTGCCAGCAGTACCGGGACAGGGCATGGCTACACCTTC.

This clonotype was counted only a few times. J is TRBJ1-2 and V is TRBV10-3, with TRBD1 as a possible D gene (6 bases). The germline V and J ends were trimmed by 6 bases and 2 bases, with 16 bases remaining between them. The CDR3 spans 15 residues. Per germline, CDR1 ENHRY and CDR2 SYGVKD. CDR3: CAISSSGQGNYGYTF. Here the CDR3 DNA reads TGTGCCATCAGCTCGAGCGGCCAGGGGAACTATGGCTACACCTTC.

This rearrangement joins TRBV10-3 to TRBJ2-3, with a weak D call TRBD2 (5 bases). The CDR3 loop spans 13 amino acids. Per germline, CDR1 ENHRY and CDR2 SYGVKD. Deletions cut 11 bases from V and 3 bases from J, with 15 bases between. The CDR3 sequence is CALRTRETDTQYF. CDR3 coding DNA: TGTGCCCTGCGAACTAGAGAGACAGATACGCAGTATTTT.

The V and J genes are TRBV4-2 and TRBJ2-1, with D perhaps TRBD2 (6 bases). Per the germline V gene, CDR1 is LGHNA and CDR2 is YNFKEQ. This CDR3 has 15 amino acids. Trimming pared 0 bases from V and 6 bases from J, leaving 12 bases between. The CDR3 loop is CASSQESGGSNEQFF. The CDR3 bases are TGTGCCAGCAGCCAAGAGTCTGGGGGGAGCAATGAGCAGTTCTTC.

In this sample, this clonotype turned up many times. CDR3 protein: CSVVQGAPTEAFF. In DNA form, the CDR3 reads TGCAGCGTTGTTCAGGGGGCGCCCACTGAAGCTTTCTTT. The rearrangement uses TRBV29-1 and TRBJ1-1; 8 bases agree with TRBD1. CDR3 length: 13 amino acids. In germline, CDR1 is SQVTM, CDR2 ANQGSEA. The V gene end was trimmed by 4 bases and the J gene end by 4 bases; junction bases not matched to a gene: 5.

The chain is built from TRBV7-2 and TRBJ2-2, with 9 positions matching TRBD1. J lost 6 bases, V lost 5 bases, and 4 bases had no gene match. This CDR3 region has 14 residues. The germline gives CDR1 SGHTA, CDR2 FQGNSA. The CDR3 DNA reads TGTGCCAGCAGCCGGGGACAGGGAGCCGGGGAGCTGTTTTTT. Translating gives CASSRGQGAGELFF.

The V gene is TRBV5-5, the J gene TRBJ1-2; no reliable D call. V was pared by 4 bases and J by 0 bases, with 10 bases between. Germline-derived CDR1 and CDR2 are SGHKS and YYEKEE (reference sequence). This CDR3 is 14 amino acids long. The CDR3 sequence is CASSPQTTNYGYTF. The DNA for the CDR3 is TGTGCCAGCAGCCCGCAGACAACTAACTATGGCTACACCTTC.

V gene TRBV5-6 combines with J gene TRBJ1-2; tentative D call: TRBD1 (6 bases). CDR1 is SGHDT, CDR2 YYEEEE, per germline. The CDR3 is 14 residues long. Trimming removed 3 bases from V and 5 bases from J, with 14 bases in between. The CDR3 DNA reads as TGTGCCAGCAGCTACACCGGACAGCCATATGGCTACACCTTC. It translates to CASSYTGQPYGYTF.

This chain links TRBV6-1 with TRBJ2-1, with a possible D match to TRBD2 (5 bases). CDR1 is MNHNS, CDR2 SASEGT, per germline. V was clipped by 5 bases and J by 1 base, with 12 bases between them. The CDR3 consists of 15 residues. The CDR3 loop is CASSPVRVSYNEQFF. For the CDR3, the DNA is TGTGCCAGCAGTCCCGTGCGGGTTTCCTACAATGAGCAGTTCTTC.

The chain combines TRBV12-3 or TRBV12-4 with TRBJ2-6; 7 bases fit TRBD1. This CDR3 is built from 15 residues. V lost 2 bases, J lost 3 bases, and 1 base stayed unmatched. CDR3 residues: CASSLSGGGANVLTF. DNA of the CDR3: TGTGCCAGCAGTTTATCAGGGGGTGGGGCCAACGTCCTGACTTTC.